The sequence of this T cell receptor (beta chain) was determined in a study of CD8+CD57+ T cells in acquired aplastic anemia. Study-level background: Sorting CD4+ and CD8+ cells gave DNA averaging approximately 3 ug.

Germline V gene sequence: CDR1 MNHEY, CDR2 SVGAGI. The CDR3 totals 17 residues. V lost 2 bases to trimming and J lost 2 bases; unmatched junction nucleotides: 7. Genomic DNA constituted the template upon which TCR beta VDJ and CDR3 profiling was performed. MiXCR, applied by TCRdb to the reads, yields one record per CDR3 protein. The sample gives about 150,000 distinct CDR3 sequences, around two fifths of which show up once; 8% to 9.5% is in the top ten. The sequence was collected from a human donor in good health, serving as a control. Sequencing was done on a sample of sorted CD4+, CD8+, or CD8+CD57+ T cells (not recorded which) from PBMCs. The chain is built from TRBV6-5 and TRBJ2-2; 8 nucleotides align to TRBD2. Written as DNA, the CDR3 is TGTGCCAGCAGTTACAGGGCGGGGGGCATTAACACCGGGGAGCTGTTTTTT. Amino acids: CASSYRAGGINTGELFF.